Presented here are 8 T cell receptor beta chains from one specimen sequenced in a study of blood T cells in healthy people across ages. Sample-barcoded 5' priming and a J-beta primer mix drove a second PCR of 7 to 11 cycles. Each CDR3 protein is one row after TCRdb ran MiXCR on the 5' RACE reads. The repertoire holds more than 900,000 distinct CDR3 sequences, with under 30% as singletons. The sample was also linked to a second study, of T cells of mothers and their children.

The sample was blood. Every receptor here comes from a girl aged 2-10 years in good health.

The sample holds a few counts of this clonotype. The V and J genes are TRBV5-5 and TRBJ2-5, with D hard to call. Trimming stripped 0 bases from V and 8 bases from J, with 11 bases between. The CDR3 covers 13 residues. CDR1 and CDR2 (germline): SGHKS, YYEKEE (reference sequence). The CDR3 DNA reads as TGTGCCAGCAGCTTGGCCCCCGAGAGAACCCAGTACTTC. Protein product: CASSLAPERTQYF.

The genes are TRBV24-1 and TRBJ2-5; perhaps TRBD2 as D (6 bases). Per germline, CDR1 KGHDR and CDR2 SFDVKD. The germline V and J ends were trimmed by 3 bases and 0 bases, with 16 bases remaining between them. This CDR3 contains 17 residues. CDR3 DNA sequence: TGTGCCACCAGTGATGGGAGGACAACAAAGTACCAAGAGACCCAGTACTTC. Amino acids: CATSDGRTTKYQETQYF.

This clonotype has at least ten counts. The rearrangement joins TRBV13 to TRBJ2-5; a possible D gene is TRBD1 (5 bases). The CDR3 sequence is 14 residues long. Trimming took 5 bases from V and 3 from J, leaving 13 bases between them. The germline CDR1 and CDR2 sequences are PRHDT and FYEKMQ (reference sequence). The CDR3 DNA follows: TGTGCCAGCAGCCAGGGATTAAATGAAGAGACCCAGTACTTC. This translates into CASSQGLNEETQYF.

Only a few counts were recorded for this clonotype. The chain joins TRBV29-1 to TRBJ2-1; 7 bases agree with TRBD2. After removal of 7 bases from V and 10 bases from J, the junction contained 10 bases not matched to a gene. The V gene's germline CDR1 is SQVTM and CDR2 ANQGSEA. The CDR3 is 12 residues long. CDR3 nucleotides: TGCAGCGGCCCTGATGTGGGGGGGGAGCAGTTCTTC. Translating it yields CSGPDVGGEQFF.

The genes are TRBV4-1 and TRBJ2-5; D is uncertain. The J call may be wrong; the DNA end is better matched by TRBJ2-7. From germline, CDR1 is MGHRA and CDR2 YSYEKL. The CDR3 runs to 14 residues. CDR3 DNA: TGCGCCAGCAGCCAAGTAACGGTTTCTGACGAGCAGTACTTC. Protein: CASSQVTVSDEQYF.

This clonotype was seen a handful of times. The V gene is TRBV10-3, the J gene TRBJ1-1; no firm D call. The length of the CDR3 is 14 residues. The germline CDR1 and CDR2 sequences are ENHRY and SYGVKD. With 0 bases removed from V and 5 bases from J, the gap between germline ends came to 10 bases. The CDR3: CAISESRGGTEAFF. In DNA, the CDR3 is TGTGCCATCAGTGAGTCCCGAGGAGGGACTGAAGCTTTCTTT.

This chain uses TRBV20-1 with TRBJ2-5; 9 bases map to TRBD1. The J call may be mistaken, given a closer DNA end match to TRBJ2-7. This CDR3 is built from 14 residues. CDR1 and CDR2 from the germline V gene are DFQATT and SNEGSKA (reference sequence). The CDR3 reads CSAREGDRDYEQYF. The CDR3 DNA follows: TGCAGTGCTAGAGAAGGGGACAGGGACTACGAGCAGTACTTC.

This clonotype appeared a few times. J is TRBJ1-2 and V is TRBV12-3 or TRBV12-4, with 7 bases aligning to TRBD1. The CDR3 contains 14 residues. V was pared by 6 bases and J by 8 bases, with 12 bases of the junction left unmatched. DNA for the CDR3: TGTGCCAGCAGCTACACAGGGGCCTCCGTGGGCTACACCTTC. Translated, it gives CASSYTGASVGYTF.